These T cell receptor beta chains were read from a single sample in a study of post-analysis software for immune sequencing data. One entry per CDR3 protein results from TCRdb running MiXCR on the PCR reads. The sample lists hundreds of thousands of distinct CDR3 sequences, approximately 60% occurring once. Sequenced input: blood. Every receptor here comes from a girl aged 2 to 10 with multiple sclerosis. Both conserved end residues are part of each CDR3. D genes are given only for firm matches. Part of the rows lack a size; the others show once, few, many or a class for expanded clones.

clone size | D gene | J gene | V gene | CDR3 protein | CDR3 DNA
. | TRBD2 | TRBJ2-3 | TRBV7-2 | CASSRRTSSSTDTQYF | TGTGCCAGCAGCAGACGGACTAGCTCTAGCACAGATACGCAGTATTTT
. | TRBD1 | TRBJ2-1 | TRBV3-1 | CASSQDRTGNAINEQFF | TGTGCCAGCAGCCAAGATCGGACAGGGAATGCCATCAATGAGCAGTTCTTC
few | TRBD1 | TRBJ2-5 | TRBV6-5 | CASTGTGGETQYF | TGTGCCAGCACCGGGACAGGGGGAGAGACCCAGTACTTC
few | . | TRBJ2-1 | TRBV6-1 | CASRDGNEQFF | TGTGCCAGCAGGGACGGAAATGAGCAGTTCTTC
. | TRBD2 | TRBJ2-3 | TRBV29-1 | CSVIPGGLAGDYTDTQYF | TGCAGCGTTATCCCCGGAGGACTAGCGGGAGACTACACAGATACGCAGTATTTT
. | . | TRBJ2-1 | TRBV6-5 | CASSYGIYNEQFF | TGTGCCAGCAGTTACGGGATCTACAATGAGCAGTTCTTC
once | TRBD2 | TRBJ2-1 | TRBV20-1 | CSAANSVAGGDNEQFF | TGCAGTGCTGCCAACTCTGTAGCGGGGGGGGACAATGAGCAGTTCTTC
. | . | TRBJ2-1 | TRBV4-1 | CASSHGPGYNEQFF | TGCGCCAGCAGCCATGGACCGGGCTACAATGAGCAGTTCTTC
. | . | TRBJ2-1 | TRBV9 | CASSVDGLMFPDEQFF | TGTGCCAGCAGCGTAGACGGGTTAATGTTTCCGGATGAGCAGTTCTTC
. | TRBD1 | TRBJ1-4 | TRBV5-1 | CASSIRQGPGSNEKLFF | TGCGCCAGCAGCATCAGACAGGGGCCGGGATCTAATGAAAAACTGTTTTTT
few | TRBD1 | TRBJ2-5 | TRBV29-1 | CSVVGTGGGEETQYF | TGCAGCGTGGTCGGGACAGGGGGCGGGGAAGAGACCCAGTACTTC
. | . | TRBJ2-1 | TRBV7-3 | CASSLKTDQYNEQFF | TGTGCCAGCAGCTTAAAAACTGACCAATACAATGAGCAGTTCTTC
. | . | TRBJ2-5 | TRBV5-1 | CASSRGNSAYQETQYF | TGCGCCAGCAGCAGGGGGAATAGCGCCTACCAAGAGACCCAGTACTTC
. | TRBD2 | TRBJ2-5 | TRBV7-2 | CASSPNGGGLQETQYF | TGTGCCAGCAGCCCAAACGGGGGGGGATTGCAAGAGACCCAGTACTTC
few | TRBD2 | TRBJ2-1 | TRBV4-1 | CASSQELAGFYNEQFF | TGCGCCAGCAGCCAGGAACTAGCGGGATTCTACAATGAGCAGTTCTTC
. | . | TRBJ1-1 | TRBV7-9 | CASSGKATNTEAFF | TGTGCCAGCAGCGGAAAAGCTACAAACACTGAAGCTTTCTTT
once | TRBD1 | TRBJ2-7 | TRBV20-1 | CSARRQGGGYEQYF | TGCAGTGCTAGGCGACAGGGGGGAGGCTACGAGCAGTACTTC